This T cell receptor (beta chain) emerged from a study of beta chain features in type 1 diabetes. Germline CDR1 SGHAT, CDR2 FQNNGV. The CDR3 is 15 residues long. With V trimmed by 7 bases and J by 3 bases, 10 bases remained unmatched. Ten or more counts support this clone. As every portion of the isolated RNA was reverse transcribed, the sequencing read expressed TCRB transcripts. Generated by immunoSEQ multiplex PCR, the TCRdb table keeps only in-frame clones and is missing some. The profile shows roughly 170,000 clones, around 13% of them singletons. The TCR was taken from a woman aged 18-29 years in good health. V is TRBV11-2 and J is TRBJ1-1; 8 nucleotides agree with TRBD1. Sequencing input: central memory CD4+ T cells from blood. As DNA, the CDR3 is TGTGCCAGCAAGCGACTTCAGGGGGCTGACACTGAAGCTTTCTTT. As protein: CASKRLQGADTEAFF.